This TCR beta chain was sequenced during a study of radiation and T cells in renal cell carcinoma. Looking at the study overall: Nephrectomy followed 15 Gy stereotactic body radiation by 4 weeks.

This CDR3 region has 20 residues. Losses at the gene ends were 1 base for V and 8 bases for J; bases not matched to a gene: 23. CDR1 KGHSH and CDR2 LQKENI come from the germline V gene. Only in-frame clones appear in the TCRdb table, and some are missing; sequencing was by immunoSEQ multiplex PCR. Among some 120,000 clones listed, roughly four fifths were seen once. Findings and caveats of the study: From baseline, blood top tumor clonotypes peaked at 2 weeks post-radiation.

Time point of the sample: blood 2 weeks post-SBRT. This sample's treatment: 15 Gy SBRT to primary tumor, nephrectomy 4 weeks later. Radiation-treated patients gave blood at baseline, week 2 and week 4. Remarks on this clone: Its target is not known.

The sequencing used blood, collected from a patient whose treatment included radiotherapy and nephrectomy. The receptor's source is a man in his forties or fifties with renal cell carcinoma. V usage is TRBV18 and J usage is TRBJ1-2, with 9 bases matching TRBD1. The CDR3 loop reads CASSPLIAPGQGKTGGGYTF. DNA for the CDR3: TGTGCCAGCTCACCACTGATAGCCCCGGGACAGGGAAAGACGGGAGGAGGCTACACCTTC. The whole variable domain, filled in from reference TRBV18 and TRBJ1-2, reads NAGVMQNPRHLVRRRGQEARLRCSPMKGHSHVYWYRQLPEEGLKFMVYLQKENIIDESGMPKERFSAEFPKEGPSILRIQQVVRGDSAAYFCASSPLIAPGQGKTGGGYTFGSGTRLTVV.